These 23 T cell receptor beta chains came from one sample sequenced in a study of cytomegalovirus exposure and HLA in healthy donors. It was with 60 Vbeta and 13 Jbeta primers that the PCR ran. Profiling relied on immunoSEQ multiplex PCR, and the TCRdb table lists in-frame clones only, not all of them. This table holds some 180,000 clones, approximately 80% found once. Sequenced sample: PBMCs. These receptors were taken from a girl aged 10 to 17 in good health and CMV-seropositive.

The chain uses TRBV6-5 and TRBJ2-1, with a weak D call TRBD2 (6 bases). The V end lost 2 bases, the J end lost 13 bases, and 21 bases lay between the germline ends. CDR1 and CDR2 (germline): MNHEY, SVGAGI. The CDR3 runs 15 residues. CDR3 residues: CASSYVVNSGPIQFF. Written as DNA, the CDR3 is TGTGCCAGCAGTTACGTCGTAAATAGCGGTCCCATCCAGTTCTTC.

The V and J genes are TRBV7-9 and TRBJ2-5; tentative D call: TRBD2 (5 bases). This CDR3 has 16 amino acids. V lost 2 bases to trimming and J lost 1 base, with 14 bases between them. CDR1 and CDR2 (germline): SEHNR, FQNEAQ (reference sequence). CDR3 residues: CASSLPRERSQETQYF. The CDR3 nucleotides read TGTGCCAGCAGCTTACCTCGAGAGCGGAGCCAAGAGACCCAGTACTTC.

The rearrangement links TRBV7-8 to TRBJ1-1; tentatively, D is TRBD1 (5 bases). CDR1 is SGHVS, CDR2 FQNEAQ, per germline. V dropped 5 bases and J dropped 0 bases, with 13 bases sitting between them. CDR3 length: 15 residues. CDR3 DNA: TGTGCCAGCAGCCATGAAGCGACAGTGAACACTGAAGCTTTCTTT. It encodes CASSHEATVNTEAFF.

The CDR3 protein is CSVGRLGGNTEAFF. CDR3 nucleotides: TGCAGCGTTGGCCGTCTGGGAGGGAACACTGAAGCTTTCTTT. The J gene is TRBJ1-1, the V gene TRBV29-1; D gene ambiguous. Trimming cost V 4 bases and J 1 base, with 13 bases left between them. Germline V gene data show CDR1 as SQVTM and CDR2 as ANQGSEA. This CDR3 contains 14 residues.

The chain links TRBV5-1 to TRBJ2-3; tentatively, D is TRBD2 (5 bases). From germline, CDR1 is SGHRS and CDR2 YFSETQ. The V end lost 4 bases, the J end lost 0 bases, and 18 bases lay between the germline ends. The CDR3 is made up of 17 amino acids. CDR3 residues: CASSPGLGDPSTDTQYF. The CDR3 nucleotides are TGCGCCAGCAGCCCTGGTTTGGGAGACCCTAGCACAGATACGCAGTATTTT.

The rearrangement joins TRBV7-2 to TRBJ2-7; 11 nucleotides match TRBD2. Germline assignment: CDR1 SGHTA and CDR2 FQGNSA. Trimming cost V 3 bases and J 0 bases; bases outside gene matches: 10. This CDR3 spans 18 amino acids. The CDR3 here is CASSFPGTSGFSSYEQYF. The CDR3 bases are TGTGCCAGCAGCTTTCCCGGGACTAGCGGCTTTAGCTCCTACGAGCAGTACTTC.

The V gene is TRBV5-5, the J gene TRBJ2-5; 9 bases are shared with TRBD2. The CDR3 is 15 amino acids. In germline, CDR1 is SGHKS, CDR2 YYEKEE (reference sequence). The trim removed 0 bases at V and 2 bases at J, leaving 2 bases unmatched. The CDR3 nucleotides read TGTGCCAGCAGCTTGGGACTAGCGGTTCAAGAGACCCAGTACTTC. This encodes CASSLGLAVQETQYF.

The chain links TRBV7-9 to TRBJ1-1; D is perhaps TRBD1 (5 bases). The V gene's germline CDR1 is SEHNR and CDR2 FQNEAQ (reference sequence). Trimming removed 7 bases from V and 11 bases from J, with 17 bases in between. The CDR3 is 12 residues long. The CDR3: CASTQSGLEAFF. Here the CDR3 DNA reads TGTGCCAGCACCCAATCGGGACTCGAGGCTTTCTTT.

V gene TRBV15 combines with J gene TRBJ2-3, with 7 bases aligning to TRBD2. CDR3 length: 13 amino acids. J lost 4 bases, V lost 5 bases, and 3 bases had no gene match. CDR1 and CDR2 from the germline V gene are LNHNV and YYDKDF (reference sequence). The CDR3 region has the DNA TGTGCCACCAGCCGCGGGAGTTCAGATACGCAGTATTTT. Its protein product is CATSRGSSDTQYF.

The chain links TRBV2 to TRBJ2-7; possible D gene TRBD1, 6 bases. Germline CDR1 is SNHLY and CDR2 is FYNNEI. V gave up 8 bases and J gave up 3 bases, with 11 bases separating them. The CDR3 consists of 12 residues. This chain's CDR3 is CASRDTSYEQYF. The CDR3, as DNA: TGTGCCAGCCGGGACACGAGCTACGAGCAGTACTTC.

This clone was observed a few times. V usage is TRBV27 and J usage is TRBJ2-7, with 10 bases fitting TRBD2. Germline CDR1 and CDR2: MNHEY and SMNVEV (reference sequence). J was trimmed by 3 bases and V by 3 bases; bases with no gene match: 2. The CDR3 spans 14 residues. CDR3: CASSFASGGYEQYF. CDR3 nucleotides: TGTGCCAGCAGTTTTGCTAGCGGGGGCTACGAGCAGTACTTC.

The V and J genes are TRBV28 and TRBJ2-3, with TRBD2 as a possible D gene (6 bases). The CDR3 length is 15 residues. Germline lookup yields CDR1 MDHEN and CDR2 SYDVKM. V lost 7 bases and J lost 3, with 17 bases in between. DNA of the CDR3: TGTGCCAGCACCACCTGGGGGGAAGGGACAGATACGCAGTATTTT. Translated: CASTTWGEGTDTQYF.

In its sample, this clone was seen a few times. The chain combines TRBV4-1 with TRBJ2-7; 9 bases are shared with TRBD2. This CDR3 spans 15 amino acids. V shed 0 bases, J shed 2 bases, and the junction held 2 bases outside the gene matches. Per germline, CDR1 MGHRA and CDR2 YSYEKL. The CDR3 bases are TGCGCCAGCAGCCAAGATGGGACTAGCCCCTACGAGCAGTACTTC. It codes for CASSQDGTSPYEQYF.

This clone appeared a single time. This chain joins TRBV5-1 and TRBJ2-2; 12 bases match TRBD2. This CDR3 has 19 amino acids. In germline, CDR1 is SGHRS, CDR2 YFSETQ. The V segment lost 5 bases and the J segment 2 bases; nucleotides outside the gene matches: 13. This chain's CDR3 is CASRRDGLAGGPNTGELFF. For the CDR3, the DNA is TGCGCCAGCAGGCGCGACGGGCTAGCGGGAGGGCCTAACACCGGGGAGCTGTTTTTT.

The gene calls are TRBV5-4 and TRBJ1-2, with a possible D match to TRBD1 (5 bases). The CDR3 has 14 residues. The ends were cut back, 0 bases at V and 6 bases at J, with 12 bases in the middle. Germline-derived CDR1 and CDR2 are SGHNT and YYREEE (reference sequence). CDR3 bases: TGTGCCAGCAGCTTGGCAGTATCGGGGGATGGCTACACCTTC. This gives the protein CASSLAVSGDGYTF.

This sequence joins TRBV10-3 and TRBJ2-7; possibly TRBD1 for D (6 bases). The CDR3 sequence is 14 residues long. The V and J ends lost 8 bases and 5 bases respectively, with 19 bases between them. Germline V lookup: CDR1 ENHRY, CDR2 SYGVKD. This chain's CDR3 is CAIGRDTVINEQYF. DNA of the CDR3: TGTGCCATCGGCCGGGACACGGTGATTAACGAGCAGTACTTC.

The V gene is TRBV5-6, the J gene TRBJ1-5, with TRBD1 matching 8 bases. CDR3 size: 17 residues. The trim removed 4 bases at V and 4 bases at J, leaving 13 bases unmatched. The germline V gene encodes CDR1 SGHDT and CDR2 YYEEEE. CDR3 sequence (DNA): TGTGCCAGCAGCCCGAGGCCCGACAGGGGTATTAATCAGCCCCAGCATTTT. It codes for CASSPRPDRGINQPQHF.

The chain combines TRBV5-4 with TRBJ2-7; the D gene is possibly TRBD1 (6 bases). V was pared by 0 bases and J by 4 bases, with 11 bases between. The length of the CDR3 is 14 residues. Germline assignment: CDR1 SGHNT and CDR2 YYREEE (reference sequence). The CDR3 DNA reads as TGTGCCAGCAGCTTGGAGCACAGGGTGTACGAGCAGTACTTC. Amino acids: CASSLEHRVYEQYF.

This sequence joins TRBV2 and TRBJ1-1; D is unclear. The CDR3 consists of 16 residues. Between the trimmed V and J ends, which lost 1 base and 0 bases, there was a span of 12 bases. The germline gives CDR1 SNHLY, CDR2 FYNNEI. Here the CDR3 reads CASSEGYEAVNTEAFF. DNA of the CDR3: TGTGCCAGCAGTGAAGGTTATGAGGCCGTGAACACTGAAGCTTTCTTT. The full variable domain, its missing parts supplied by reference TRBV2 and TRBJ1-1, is EPEVTQTPSHQVTQMGQEVILRCVPISNHLYFYWYRQILGQKVEFLVSFYNNEISEKSEIFDDQFSVERPDGSNFTLKIRSTKLEDSAMYFCASSEGYEAVNTEAFFGQGTRLTVV.

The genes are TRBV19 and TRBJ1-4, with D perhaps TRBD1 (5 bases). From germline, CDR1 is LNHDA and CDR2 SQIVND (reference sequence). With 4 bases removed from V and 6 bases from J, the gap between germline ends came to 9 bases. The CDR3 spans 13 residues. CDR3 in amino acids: CASSTDTDEKLFF. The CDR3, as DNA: TGTGCCAGTAGTACGGACACCGATGAAAAACTGTTTTTT. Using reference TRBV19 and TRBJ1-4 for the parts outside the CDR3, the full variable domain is DGGITQSPKYLFRKEGQNVTLSCEQNLNHDAMYWYRQDPGQGLRLIYYSQIVNDFQKGDIAEGYSVSREKKESFPLTVTSAQKNPTAFYLCASSTDTDEKLFFGSGTQLSVL.

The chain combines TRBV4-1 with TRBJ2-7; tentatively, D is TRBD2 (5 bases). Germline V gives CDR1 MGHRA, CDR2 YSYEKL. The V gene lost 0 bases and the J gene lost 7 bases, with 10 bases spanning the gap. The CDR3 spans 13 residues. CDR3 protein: CASSQDNKREQYF. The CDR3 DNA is TGCGCCAGCAGCCAAGATAATAAGCGGGAGCAGTACTTC.

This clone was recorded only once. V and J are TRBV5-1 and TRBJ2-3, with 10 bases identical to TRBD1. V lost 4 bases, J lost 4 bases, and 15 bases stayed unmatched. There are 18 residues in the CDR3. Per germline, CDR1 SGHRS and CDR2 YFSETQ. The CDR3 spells CASSRRQGAHGLADTQYF. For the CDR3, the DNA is TGCGCCAGCAGCAGAAGACAGGGGGCCCACGGTTTGGCAGATACGCAGTATTTT.

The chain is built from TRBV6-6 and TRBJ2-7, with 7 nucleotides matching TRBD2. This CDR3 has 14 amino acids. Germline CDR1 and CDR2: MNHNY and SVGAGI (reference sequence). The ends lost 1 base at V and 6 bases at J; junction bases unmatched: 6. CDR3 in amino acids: CASSYYGGYGEQYF. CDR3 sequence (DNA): TGTGCCAGCAGTTACTACGGGGGGTATGGCGAGCAGTACTTC.